The 5 T cell receptor beta chains reported below all come from one sample, sequenced in a study of blood T cell repertoires in COVID-19. Assay: immunoSEQ multiplex PCR; the TCRdb copy retains only in-frame clones and omits some. The table records about 430,000 clones, 70% to 90% of them present only once. Sample: peripheral blood. The source of these receptors is a man aged 18 to 30 with COVID-19, enrolled during active disease.

This clone has just one count. The chain is built from TRBV3-1 (or the pseudogene TRBV3-2) and TRBJ2-5; 10 bases line up with TRBD2. The CDR3 runs to 18 residues. Trimming at V came to 5 bases and at J to 5 bases, leaving 17 bases not matched to a gene. The germline V gene has CDR1 LGHDT and CDR2 YNNKEL (reference sequence). The CDR3 nucleotides are TGTGCCAGCAGCTCCCCGGGGCTAGCGGGGGCCCTAACGGAGACCCAGTACTTC. Protein sequence: CASSSPGLAGALTETQYF.

V and J are TRBV6-6 and TRBJ2-3, with TRBD2 matching 7 bases. This CDR3 is 14 amino acids long. Germline CDR1 MNHNY, CDR2 SVGAGI (reference sequence). After removal of 3 bases from V and 3 bases from J, the junction contained 3 bases not matched to a gene. CDR3 in DNA: TGTGCCAGCAGTTATGTAGCGGGTACAGATACGCAGTATTTT. This translates into CASSYVAGTDTQYF.

This chain links TRBV5-4 with TRBJ2-1, with TRBD2 identical over 7 bases. Germline CDR1 reads SGHNT; CDR2 reads YYREEE (reference sequence). This CDR3 contains 16 residues. V lost 0 bases to trimming and J lost 8 bases; unmatched junction nucleotides: 11. CDR3 loop: CASSLAAKRGSDEQFF. CDR3 nucleotide sequence: TGTGCCAGCAGCTTGGCGGCGAAGCGGGGTTCGGATGAGCAGTTCTTC.

The chain combines TRBV5-1 with TRBJ1-2; 7 bases are a match to TRBD1. The CDR3 runs to 13 residues. The germline gives CDR1 SGHRS, CDR2 YFSETQ. The J segment lost 3 bases and the V segment lost 4 bases, leaving 3 bases of the junction unmatched. The CDR3 nucleotides are TGCGCCAGCAGCCCCACAGGGGACTATGGCTACACCTTC. Protein: CASSPTGDYGYTF.

The chain uses TRBV11-3 and TRBJ2-5, with D tentatively TRBD1 (6 bases). The germline V gene has CDR1 SGHNT and CDR2 YENEEA. This CDR3 is 16 amino acids long. The ends were cut back, 2 bases at V and 4 bases at J, with 17 bases in the middle. This CDR3 reads CASSLLQGRGRETQYF. CDR3 nucleotides: TGTGCCAGCAGCTTACTACAGGGTAGGGGAAGAGAGACCCAGTACTTC.